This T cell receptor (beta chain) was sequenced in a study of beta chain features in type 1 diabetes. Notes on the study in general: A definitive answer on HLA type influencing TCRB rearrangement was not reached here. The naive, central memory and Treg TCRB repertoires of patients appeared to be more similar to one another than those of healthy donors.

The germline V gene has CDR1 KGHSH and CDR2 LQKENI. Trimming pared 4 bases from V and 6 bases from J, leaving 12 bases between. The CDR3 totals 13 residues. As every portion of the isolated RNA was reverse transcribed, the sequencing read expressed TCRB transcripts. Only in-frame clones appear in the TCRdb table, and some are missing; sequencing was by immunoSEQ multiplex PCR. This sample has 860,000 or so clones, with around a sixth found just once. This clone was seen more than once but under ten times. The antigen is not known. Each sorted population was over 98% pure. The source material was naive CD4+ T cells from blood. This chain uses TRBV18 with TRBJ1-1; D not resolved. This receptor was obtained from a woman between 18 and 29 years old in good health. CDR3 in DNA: TGTGCCAGCTCACTGAACGAGAAGTCTGAAGCTTTCTTT. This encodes CASSLNEKSEAFF.